This TCR beta chain was profiled in a study of tumor-infiltrating lymphocytes in primary liver carcinoma. For the study at large: Donors had hepatocellular carcinoma or combined HCC and intrahepatic cholangiocarcinoma.

General study results and limits: Tumor region pairs showed greater overlap than either tumor-adjacent or tumor-blood pairs did. Against blood, tumors held a significantly higher top-250-clone fraction (p = 0.039).

The authors made TCR beta cDNA from around 500 ng total RNA with a constant-region primer. Generation of the TCR beta libraries relied on three nested multiplex PCR rounds using slightly modified ARM-PCR. Running 10 cycles apiece, the first two PCR rounds relied on TRBV1-TRBV30 forward primers together with a C-beta reverse primer. TCRdb re-derived calls from the multiplex PCR reads in MiXCR, one entry per CDR3 protein. The sample lists 85,000 to 100,000 distinct CDR3 sequences, about 70% occurring once. Germline V CDR1 and CDR2: ENHRY, SYGVKD. V was clipped by 3 bases and J by 1 base, with 12 bases between them. The CDR3 is 15 amino acids. Without any cell sorting, roughly 18-34 mg of bulk tissue yielded co-extracted RNA and DNA. There are many counts of this clonotype. Antigen: not known.

The chain has TRBV10-3 and TRBJ2-5, with D possibly matching TRBD2 (6 bases). The sequence derives from a man aged 35 to 55 with primary liver carcinoma and hepatitis B virus infection. Sequences were obtained from tumor-adjacent normal liver tissue. The CDR3 sequence is CAISDYTGAQETQYF. The CDR3 nucleotides read TGTGCCATCAGTGACTACACGGGAGCCCAAGAGACCCAGTACTTC.